Listed here are 28 T cell receptor beta chains from one sample, sequenced in a study of beta chain features in type 1 diabetes. Of the isolated RNA, all was reverse transcribed, and so the sequenced material was expressed TCRB transcripts. The table came from immunoSEQ multiplex PCR; TCRdb's copy has only in-frame clones and leaves some out. The table has some 900,000 clones, under 20% seen once. Sequencing was carried out using naive CD4+ T cells from blood. These receptors all stem from a woman younger than 30 in good health.

The rearrangement joins TRBV18 to TRBJ2-7; TRBD2 aligns across 13 bases. CDR1 and CDR2 from the germline V gene are KGHSH and LQKENI. J gave up 4 bases and V 6 bases, and 6 bases lay outside the gene matches. The CDR3 extends over 15 amino acids. The CDR3 DNA reads TGTGCCAGCTCGAGGACTAGCGGGAGTCGGTACGAGCAGTACTTC. The encoded protein is CASSRTSGSRYEQYF.

In its sample, this clone was seen a few times. The chain links TRBV30 to TRBJ1-2; D is perhaps TRBD1 (6 bases). Germline CDR1 GTSNPN, CDR2 SVGIG (reference sequence). This CDR3 has 17 residues. V was cut by 2 bases and J by 0 bases, with 19 bases left in between. CDR3 protein: CAWSPGPGDNSNYGYTF. CDR3 in DNA: TGTGCCTGGAGTCCCGGGCCCGGGGACAACTCTAACTATGGCTACACCTTC.

The chain couples TRBV28 to TRBJ2-5; D gene ambiguous. The J call may be in error: the DNA end matches TRBJ2-7 better. Germline loops: CDR1 MDHEN, CDR2 SYDVKM. This CDR3 is built from 11 residues. This chain's CDR3 is CASSYFGEQYF. The CDR3 DNA sequence: TGTGCCAGCAGCTACTTTGGCGAGCAGTACTTC.

This clone turned up a few times. In DNA, the CDR3 is TGTGCCAGCAGCGACAGGTCCGTTTCAAACTATGGCTACACCTTC. The encoded protein is CASSDRSVSNYGYTF. The rearrangement joins TRBV7-9 to TRBJ1-2; D possibly corresponds to TRBD1 (6 bases). V was cut by 5 bases and J by 2 bases, with 15 bases left in between. This CDR3 is built from 15 residues. CDR1 and CDR2 from the germline V gene are SEHNR and FQNEAQ (reference sequence).

This clone has only a few counts. This CDR3 is CASSLMGRNTGELFF. The CDR3 DNA sequence: TGTGCCAGCAGCTTAATGGGTAGGAACACCGGGGAGCTGTTTTTT. The rearrangement links TRBV7-2 to TRBJ2-2; no firm D call. V lost 2 bases and J 1 base, leaving 8 bases between the germline ends. The germline gives CDR1 SGHTA, CDR2 FQGNSA. The CDR3 has 15 residues.

The sample holds a few counts of this clone. The chain is built from TRBV25-1 and TRBJ2-3; 9 bases fit TRBD2. Germline assignment: CDR1 MGHDK and CDR2 SYGVNS. The CDR3 loop spans 14 amino acids. Germline trimming cut 5 bases from V and 2 bases from J; bases unmatched to any gene: 2. CDR3 residues: CASSWTSVTDTQYF. The CDR3, as DNA: TGTGCCAGCAGTTGGACTAGCGTCACAGATACGCAGTATTTT.

The genes are TRBV4-3 and TRBJ2-3; D unclear. V dropped 6 bases and J dropped 0 bases, with 7 bases sitting between them. Germline-derived CDR1 and CDR2 are LGHNA and YSLEER. The CDR3 has 13 amino acids. The CDR3 region has the DNA TGCGCCAGCAGGGCACCGAGCACAGATACGCAGTATTTT. Protein sequence: CASRAPSTDTQYF.

This clone was counted between two and nine times. As DNA, the CDR3 is TGCGCCAGCAGCCAAGATCCCGGACAGGGCAGCATTCAGTACTTC. It encodes CASSQDPGQGSIQYF. V and J are TRBV4-3 and TRBJ2-4, with TRBD1 matching 8 bases. This CDR3 is 15 amino acids long. The germline CDR1 and CDR2 sequences are LGHNA and YSLEER. V lost 0 bases to trimming and J lost 9 bases; unmatched junction nucleotides: 7.

This clone was counted only a few times. The same CDR3 also results from other DNA sequences found in this sample. The chain recombines TRBV7-9 with TRBJ2-3; a possible D gene is TRBD2 (6 bases). V dropped 5 bases and J dropped 0 bases, with 12 bases sitting between them. The CDR3 is 15 amino acids. CDR1 is SEHNR, CDR2 FQNEAQ, per germline (reference sequence). In DNA, the CDR3 is TGTGCCAGCAGCCTCCGTGGGACTAGCACAGATACGCAGTATTTT. This gives the protein CASSLRGTSTDTQYF.

J is TRBJ2-5 and V is TRBV28; D possibly corresponds to TRBD2 (8 bases). From germline, CDR1 is MDHEN and CDR2 SYDVKM. The V end was cut by 2 bases, the J end by 4 bases, with 23 bases between. The CDR3 is 18 amino acids. As DNA, the CDR3 is TGTGCCAGCAGTTTACCGGGACAGACGGGAGGGGTGGGAGAGACCCAGTACTTC. Amino acid sequence: CASSLPGQTGGVGETQYF. The whole variable domain, remainder taken from reference TRBV28 and TRBJ2-5, is DVKVTQSSRYLVKRTGEKVFLECVQDMDHENMFWYRQDPGLGLRLIYFSYDVKMKEKGDIPEGYSVSREKKERFSLILESASTNQTSMYLCASSLPGQTGGVGETQYFGPGTRLLVL.

The chain combines TRBV11-1 with TRBJ1-1, with 9 bases fitting TRBD1. This CDR3 contains 14 residues. J gave up 3 bases and V 4 bases, and 3 bases lay outside the gene matches. Germline CDR1 and CDR2: SGHAT and FQDESV (reference sequence). The CDR3 reads CASSWGQGDTEAFF. CDR3 DNA: TGTGCCAGCAGCTGGGGACAGGGTGACACTGAAGCTTTCTTT.

The V gene is TRBV19, the J gene TRBJ2-5, with a possible D match to TRBD1 (6 bases). V lost 1 base to trimming and J lost 2 bases, with 17 bases between them. The CDR3 covers 17 residues. Germline V CDR1 and CDR2: LNHDA, SQIVND (reference sequence). The CDR3 DNA follows: TGTGCCAGTAGTATAGGTTCCCAGGCAGGGGATCAAGAGACCCAGTACTTC. Translation: CASSIGSQAGDQETQYF.

In this sample, this clone turned up a few times. This sequence joins TRBV7-2 and TRBJ2-3; 12 bases are a match to TRBD2. Germline V lookup: CDR1 SGHTA, CDR2 FQGNSA. This CDR3 comprises 15 residues. The V gene end was trimmed by 5 bases and the J gene end by 3 bases; junction bases not matched to a gene: 3. CDR3 in amino acids: CASSPSGRVTDTQYF. CDR3 DNA: TGTGCCAGCAGCCCTAGCGGGAGGGTGACAGATACGCAGTATTTT.

The V call is TRBV7-2, the J call TRBJ2-6, with D unclear. Germline loops: CDR1 SGHTA, CDR2 FQGNSA. The CDR3 length is 13 residues. V was cut by 8 bases and J by 0 bases, with 5 bases left in between. The CDR3 region is CASSNSGANVLTF. The CDR3 DNA sequence: TGTGCCAGCTCAAACTCTGGGGCCAACGTCCTGACTTTC.

The chain is built from TRBV11-1 and TRBJ2-1, with D perhaps matching TRBD2 (5 bases). From germline, CDR1 is SGHAT and CDR2 FQDESV (reference sequence). Trimming pared 0 bases from V and 9 bases from J, leaving 15 bases between. The CDR3 consists of 15 residues. CDR3: CASSLAGAARSEQFF. CDR3 sequence (DNA): TGTGCCAGCAGCTTAGCGGGAGCCGCCCGTTCTGAGCAGTTCTTC.

The chain is built from TRBV5-1 and TRBJ2-1; the D is unclear. The CDR3 is 14 residues long. Germline CDR1 SGHRS, CDR2 YFSETQ. Trimming stripped 5 bases from V and 4 bases from J, with 13 bases between. The DNA of the CDR3 is TGCGCCAGCAGTTCCGACACCGTGTACAATGAGCAGTTCTTC. This encodes CASSSDTVYNEQFF.

Remarks on this clone: The sample carries other DNA sequences with the same CDR3. This chain uses TRBV7-2 with TRBJ2-7, with 7 bases lining up with TRBD2. The germline CDR1 and CDR2 sequences are SGHTA and FQGNSA. V shed 5 bases, J shed 0 bases, and the junction held 4 bases outside the gene matches. The CDR3 is 14 amino acids. CDR3 in DNA: TGTGCCAGCAGCCTGAGCGGGACCTCCTACGAGCAGTACTTC. The encoded protein is CASSLSGTSYEQYF.

This clone has more than one count but fewer than ten. This CDR3 is CASRGEEGRTGNEQFF. CDR3 in DNA: TGTGCCAGCAGGGGGGAGGAGGGGAGGACAGGGAATGAGCAGTTCTTC. This sequence joins TRBV27 and TRBJ2-1, with 8 bases aligning to TRBD1. CDR3 length: 16 amino acids. Trimming at V came to 6 bases and at J to 7 bases, leaving 14 bases not matched to a gene. Germline V gives CDR1 MNHEY, CDR2 SMNVEV (reference sequence).

Only a few counts were recorded for this clone. The chain couples TRBV29-1 to TRBJ1-1, with D perhaps matching TRBD1 (6 bases). The CDR3 consists of 13 residues. V was cut by 4 bases and J by 0 bases, with 9 bases left in between. The germline V gene has CDR1 SQVTM and CDR2 ANQGSEA. The CDR3 here is CSVVGHMNTEAFF. The CDR3 DNA follows: TGCAGCGTTGTGGGACACATGAACACTGAAGCTTTCTTT.

Only a few counts were recorded for this clone. The V gene is TRBV10-3, the J gene TRBJ2-3; 8 bases map to TRBD2. Germline V CDR1 and CDR2: ENHRY, SYGVKD. The trim removed 3 bases at V and 6 bases at J, leaving 8 bases unmatched. The CDR3 is made up of 15 amino acids. CDR3 sequence reads: CAISDLAGSMDTQYF. Here the CDR3 DNA reads TGTGCCATCAGTGACTTAGCGGGATCCATGGATACGCAGTATTTT.

About this clone itself: One junction end disagrees with the germline gene, perhaps due to a read error. This chain uses TRBV7-2 with TRBJ2-3; tentatively, D is TRBD1 or TRBD2 (5 bases each). The CDR3 is 14 amino acids. CDR1 SGHTA and CDR2 FQGNSA come from the germline V gene. CDR3 coding DNA: TGTGCCAGCGGATTCCGGGACCTAGAAGATACGCAGTGTTTT. This translates into CASGFRDLEDTQCF.

The J gene is TRBJ2-7, the V gene TRBV27; TRBD1 is a possible D gene (5 bases). The CDR3 extends over 16 amino acids. From germline, CDR1 is MNHEY and CDR2 SMNVEV (reference sequence). The V end lost 4 bases, the J end lost 2 bases, and 18 bases lay between the germline ends. CDR3 sequence: CASSSVPRTGAYEQYF. The CDR3 DNA is TGTGCCAGCAGTTCCGTCCCCCGAACAGGCGCCTACGAGCAGTACTTC.

Only one count was recorded for this clone. This chain joins TRBV7-9 and TRBJ1-2; the match to TRBD1 covers 9 bases. After removal of 5 bases from V and 4 bases from J, the junction contained 8 bases not matched to a gene. CDR1 is SEHNR, CDR2 FQNEAQ, per germline (reference sequence). This CDR3 region has 15 residues. The CDR3 sequence is CASSPNTGGGYGYTF. The CDR3 DNA reads as TGTGCCAGCAGCCCAAACACAGGGGGCGGCTATGGCTACACCTTC.

This clone has more than one count but fewer than ten. The V and J genes are TRBV7-9 and TRBJ1-4; D gene uncertain. This CDR3 region has 15 residues. The V and J ends lost 4 bases and 0 bases respectively, with 9 bases between them. Germline CDR1 SEHNR, CDR2 FQNEAQ (reference sequence). CDR3 sequence reads: CASSYLGTTNEKLFF. CDR3 bases: TGTGCCAGCAGCTACCTAGGGACAACTAATGAAAAACTGTTTTTT.

This clone showed up just a few times. The chain recombines TRBV27 with TRBJ2-6, with 12 bases fitting TRBD1. This CDR3 region has 17 residues. V was clipped by 8 bases and J by 3 bases; unmatched bases: 8. Germline CDR1 is MNHEY and CDR2 is SMNVEV (reference sequence). The CDR3 spells CASGGQGAFFGANVLTF. Here the CDR3 DNA reads TGTGCCAGCGGGGGACAGGGGGCTTTCTTTGGGGCCAACGTCCTGACTTTC.

This clone turned up a few times. The chain joins TRBV11-1 to TRBJ2-7; a possible D gene is TRBD2 (5 bases). The CDR3 consists of 12 residues. Trimming left V 8 bases short and J 0 bases short, with 8 bases between. Germline V CDR1 and CDR2: SGHAT, FQDESV (reference sequence). The CDR3 sequence is CASRGSSYEQYF. The CDR3 DNA sequence: TGTGCCAGCCGGGGAAGCTCCTACGAGCAGTACTTC.

This sequence joins TRBV14 and TRBJ2-2, with 8 bases identical to TRBD2. This CDR3 spans 19 amino acids. Germline lookup yields CDR1 SGHDN and CDR2 FVKESK. J was trimmed by 0 bases and V by 4 bases; bases with no gene match: 13. This CDR3 reads CASSRKPGLGTTNTGELFF. CDR3 DNA: TGTGCCAGCAGCCGCAAGCCGGGACTAGGAACTACGAACACCGGGGAGCTGTTTTTT.

The table lists this clone with a few counts. The V gene is TRBV7-2, the J gene TRBJ2-3; TRBD2 is a possible D gene (5 bases). Germline CDR1 is SGHTA and CDR2 is FQGNSA. CDR3 length: 15 residues. With 4 bases removed from V and 4 bases from J, the gap between germline ends came to 15 bases. The CDR3 is CASSSGGRRADTQYF. The CDR3 bases are TGTGCCAGCAGCTCAGGCGGGCGTAGGGCAGATACGCAGTATTTT. Based on the CDR3 plus reference TRBV7-2 and TRBJ2-3, the full variable domain is GAGVSQSPSNKVTEKGKDVELRCDPISGHTALYWYRQSLGQGLEFLIYFQGNSAPDKSGLPSDRFSAERTGGSVSTLTIQRTQQEDSAVYLCASSSGGRRADTQYFGPGTRLTVL.